This T cell receptor beta chain was profiled in a study of human T cells and chemical hapten exposure. Turning to the study itself: Mainly, slight library volume differences in the pool made TCR yields vary.

Original methodology: Sample TCR counts, which ranged from 23,224 to 690,600, had a median of approximately 94,000. One entry per CDR3 protein results from TCRdb running MiXCR on the RACE reads. TCRdb's processing, not the study's, gives the V and J calls here. The table shows around 130,000 distinct CDR3 sequences, with 9% to 10% occurring only once. Time point meaning: healthy volunteer bleed at 2 weeks. Researchers extracted total RNA from unfractionated whole blood. V was clipped by 0 bases and J by 5 bases; unmatched bases: 11. Germline V gene data show CDR1 as DFQATT and CDR2 as SNEGSKA (reference sequence). This CDR3 contains 16 residues.

This chain connects TRBV20-1 to TRBJ1-2; 8 bases line up with TRBD1. The specimen sequenced was whole blood. The TCR comes from a male donor in good health. Some clones in this sample may be carry-over from other donors' samples. The CDR3 protein is CSARDTQGATEYGYTF. CDR3 nucleotide sequence: TGCAGTGCTAGAGATACCCAGGGGGCGACGGAATATGGCTACACCTTC.